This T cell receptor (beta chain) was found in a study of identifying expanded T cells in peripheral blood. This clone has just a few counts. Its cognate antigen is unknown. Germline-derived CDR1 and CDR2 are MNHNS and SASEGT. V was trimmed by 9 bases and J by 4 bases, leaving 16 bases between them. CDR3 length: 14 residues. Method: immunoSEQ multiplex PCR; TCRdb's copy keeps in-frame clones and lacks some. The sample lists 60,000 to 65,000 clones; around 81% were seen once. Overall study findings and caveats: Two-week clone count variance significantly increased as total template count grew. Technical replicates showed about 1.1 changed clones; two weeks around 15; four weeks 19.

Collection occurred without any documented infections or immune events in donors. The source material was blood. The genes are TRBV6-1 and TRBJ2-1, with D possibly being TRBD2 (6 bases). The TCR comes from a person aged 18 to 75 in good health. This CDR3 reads CASKTRITYNEQFF. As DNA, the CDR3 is TGTGCCAGTAAGACTAGAATCACTTACAATGAGCAGTTCTTC.